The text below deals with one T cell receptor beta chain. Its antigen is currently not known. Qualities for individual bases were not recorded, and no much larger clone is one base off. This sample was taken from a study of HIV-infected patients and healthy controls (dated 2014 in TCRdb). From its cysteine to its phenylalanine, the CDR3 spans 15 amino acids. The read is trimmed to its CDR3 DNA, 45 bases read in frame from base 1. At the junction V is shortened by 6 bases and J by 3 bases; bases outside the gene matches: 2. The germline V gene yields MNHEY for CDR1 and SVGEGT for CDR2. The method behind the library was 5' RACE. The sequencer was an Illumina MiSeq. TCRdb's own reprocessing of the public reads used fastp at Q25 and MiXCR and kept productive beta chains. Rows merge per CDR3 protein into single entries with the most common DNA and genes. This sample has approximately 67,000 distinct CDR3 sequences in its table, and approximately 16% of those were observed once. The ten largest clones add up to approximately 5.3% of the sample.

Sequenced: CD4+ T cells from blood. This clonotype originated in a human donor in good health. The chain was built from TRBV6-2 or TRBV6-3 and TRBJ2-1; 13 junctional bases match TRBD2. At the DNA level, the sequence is TGTGCCAGCAGACTAGCGGGGGGGTTCTACAATGAGCAGTTCTTC. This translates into CASRLAGGFYNEQFF.